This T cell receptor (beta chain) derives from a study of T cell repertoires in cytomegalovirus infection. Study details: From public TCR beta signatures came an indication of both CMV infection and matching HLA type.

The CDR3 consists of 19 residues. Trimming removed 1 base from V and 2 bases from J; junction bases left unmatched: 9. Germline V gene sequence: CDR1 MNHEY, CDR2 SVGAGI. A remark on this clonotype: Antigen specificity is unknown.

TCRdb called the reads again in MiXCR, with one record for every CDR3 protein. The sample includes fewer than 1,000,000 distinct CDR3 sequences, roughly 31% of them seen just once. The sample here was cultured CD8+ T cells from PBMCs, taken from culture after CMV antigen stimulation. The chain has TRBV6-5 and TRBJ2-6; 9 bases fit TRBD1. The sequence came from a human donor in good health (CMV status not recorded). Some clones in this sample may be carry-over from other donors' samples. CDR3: CASSYWTQDRGAGANVLTF. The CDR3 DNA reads TGTGCCAGCAGTTACTGGACCCAGGACAGGGGAGCTGGGGCCAACGTCCTGACTTTC.